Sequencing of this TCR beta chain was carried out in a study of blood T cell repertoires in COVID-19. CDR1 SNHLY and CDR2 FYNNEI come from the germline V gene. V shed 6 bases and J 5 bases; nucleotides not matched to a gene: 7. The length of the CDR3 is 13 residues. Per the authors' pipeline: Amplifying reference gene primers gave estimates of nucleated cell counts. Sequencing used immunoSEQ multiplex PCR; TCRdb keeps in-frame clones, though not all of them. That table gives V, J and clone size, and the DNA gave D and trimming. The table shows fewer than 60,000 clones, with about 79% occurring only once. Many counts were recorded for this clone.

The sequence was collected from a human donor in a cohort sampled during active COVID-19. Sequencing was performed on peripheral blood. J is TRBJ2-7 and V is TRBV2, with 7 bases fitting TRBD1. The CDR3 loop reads CASSKTGFDEQYF. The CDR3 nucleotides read TGTGCCAGCAGCAAGACAGGGTTCGACGAGCAGTACTTC.